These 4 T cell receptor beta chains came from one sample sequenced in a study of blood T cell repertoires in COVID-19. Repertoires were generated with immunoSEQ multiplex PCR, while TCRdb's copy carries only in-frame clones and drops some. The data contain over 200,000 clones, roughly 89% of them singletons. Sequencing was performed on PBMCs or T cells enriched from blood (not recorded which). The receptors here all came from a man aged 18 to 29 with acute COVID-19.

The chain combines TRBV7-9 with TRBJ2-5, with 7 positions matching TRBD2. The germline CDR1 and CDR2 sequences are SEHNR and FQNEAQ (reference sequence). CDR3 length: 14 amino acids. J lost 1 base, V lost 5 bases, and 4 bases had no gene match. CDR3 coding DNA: TGTGCCAGCAGCCAGCGGGACTTCCAAGAGACCCAGTACTTC. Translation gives CASSQRDFQETQYF.

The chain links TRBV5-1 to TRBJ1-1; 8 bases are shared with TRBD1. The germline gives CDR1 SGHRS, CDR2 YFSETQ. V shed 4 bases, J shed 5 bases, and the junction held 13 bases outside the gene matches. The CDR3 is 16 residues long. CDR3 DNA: TGCGCCAGCAGCCAGTCTCACGAGGACAGGGTGACTGAAGCTTTCTTT. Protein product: CASSQSHEDRVTEAFF.

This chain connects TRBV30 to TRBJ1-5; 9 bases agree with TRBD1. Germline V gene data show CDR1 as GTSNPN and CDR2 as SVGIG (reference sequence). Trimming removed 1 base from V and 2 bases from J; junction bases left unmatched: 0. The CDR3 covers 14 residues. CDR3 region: CAWSGTGGNQPQHF. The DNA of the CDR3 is TGTGCCTGGAGTGGGACAGGGGGCAATCAGCCCCAGCATTTT.

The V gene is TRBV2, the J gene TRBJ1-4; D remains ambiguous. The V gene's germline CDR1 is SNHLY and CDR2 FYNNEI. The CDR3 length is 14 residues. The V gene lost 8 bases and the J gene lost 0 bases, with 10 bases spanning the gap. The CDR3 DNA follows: TGTGCCAGCGAGGAACGGGCAACTAATGAAAAACTGTTTTTT. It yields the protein CASEERATNEKLFF.